The sequence of this T cell receptor beta chain was determined in a study of cytomegalovirus exposure and HLA in healthy donors. The PCR contained 60 Vbeta and 13 Jbeta primers. Some clones are missing from TCRdb's copy, which holds only in-frame ones; the method was immunoSEQ multiplex PCR. Here the sample spans around 98,000 clones, about 81% being singletons. The length of the CDR3 is 16 residues. V lost 0 bases to trimming and J lost 9 bases, with 18 bases between them. Looked up from germline, CDR1 is SGHTA and CDR2 is FQGTGA. The rearrangement joins TRBV7-3 to TRBJ2-1; D possibly corresponds to TRBD2 (5 bases). The source is a man between 35 and 55 years old in good health and CMV-seronegative. Sequenced: PBMCs. As DNA, the CDR3 is TGTGCCAGCAGCTTAACTTCGGACTCCCTTTCTCGTGAGCAGTTCTTC. Translated: CASSLTSDSLSREQFF.